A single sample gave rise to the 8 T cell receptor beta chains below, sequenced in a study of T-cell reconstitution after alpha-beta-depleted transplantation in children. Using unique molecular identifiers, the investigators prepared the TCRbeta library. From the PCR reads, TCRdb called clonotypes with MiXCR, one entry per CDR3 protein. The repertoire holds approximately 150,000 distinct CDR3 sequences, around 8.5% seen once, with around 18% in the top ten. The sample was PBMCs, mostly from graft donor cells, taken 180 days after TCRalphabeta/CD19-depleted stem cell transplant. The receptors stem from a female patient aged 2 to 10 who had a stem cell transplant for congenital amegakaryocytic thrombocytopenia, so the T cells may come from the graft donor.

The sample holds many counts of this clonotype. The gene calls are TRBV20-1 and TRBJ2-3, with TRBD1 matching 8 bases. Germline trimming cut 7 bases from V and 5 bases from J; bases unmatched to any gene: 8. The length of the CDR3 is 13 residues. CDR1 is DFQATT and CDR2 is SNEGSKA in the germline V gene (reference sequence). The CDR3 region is CSGAQGVGDTQYF. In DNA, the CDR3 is TGCAGTGGTGCACAGGGGGTGGGAGATACGCAGTATTTT.

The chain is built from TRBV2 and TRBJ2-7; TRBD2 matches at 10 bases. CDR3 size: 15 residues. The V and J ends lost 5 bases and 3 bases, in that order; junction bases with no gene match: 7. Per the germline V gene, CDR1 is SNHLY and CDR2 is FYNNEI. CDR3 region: CASSQREGLYYEQYF. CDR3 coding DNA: TGTGCCAGCAGTCAGCGGGAGGGATTGTACTACGAGCAGTACTTC.

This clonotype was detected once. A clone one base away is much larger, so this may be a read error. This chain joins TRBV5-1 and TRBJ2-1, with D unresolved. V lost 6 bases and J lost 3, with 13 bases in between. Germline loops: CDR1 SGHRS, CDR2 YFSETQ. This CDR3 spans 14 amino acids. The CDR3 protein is CASIFGLNYNEQFF. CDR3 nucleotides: TGCGCCAGCATCTTCGGGTTAAACTACAATGAGCAGTTCTTC.

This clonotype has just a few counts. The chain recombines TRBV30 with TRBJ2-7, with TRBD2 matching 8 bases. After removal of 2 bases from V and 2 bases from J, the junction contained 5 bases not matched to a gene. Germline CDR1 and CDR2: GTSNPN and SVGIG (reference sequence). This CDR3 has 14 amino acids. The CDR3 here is CAWSQLGLAYEQYF. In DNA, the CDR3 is TGTGCCTGGAGTCAATTGGGACTAGCCTACGAGCAGTACTTC. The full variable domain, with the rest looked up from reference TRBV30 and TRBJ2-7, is SQTIHQWPATLVQPVGSPLSLECTVEGTSNPNLYWYRQAAGRGLQLLFYSVGIGQISSEVPQNLSASRPQDRQFILSSKKLLLSDSGFYLCAWSQLGLAYEQYFGPGTRLTVT.

The DNA of the CDR3 is TGTGCCAGCAGCGCGAACAGGGGCGAGGGGGGGGGCACTGAAGCTTTCTTT. This encodes CASSANRGEGGGTEAFF. This sequence joins TRBV7-9 and TRBJ1-1, with 7 bases aligning to TRBD1. The CDR3 runs to 17 residues. Germline CDR1 reads SEHNR; CDR2 reads FQNEAQ (reference sequence). V trimming: 5 bases; J trimming: 4 bases; junction bases outside the gene matches: 16.

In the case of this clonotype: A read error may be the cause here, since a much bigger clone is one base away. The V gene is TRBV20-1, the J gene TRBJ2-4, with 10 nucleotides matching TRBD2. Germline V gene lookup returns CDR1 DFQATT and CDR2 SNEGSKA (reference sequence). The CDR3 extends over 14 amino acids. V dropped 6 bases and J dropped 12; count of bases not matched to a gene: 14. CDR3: CSARLAGAWDSQYF. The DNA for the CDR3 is TGCAGTGCCCGACTAGCGGGTGCTTGGGACAGTCAGTACTTC.

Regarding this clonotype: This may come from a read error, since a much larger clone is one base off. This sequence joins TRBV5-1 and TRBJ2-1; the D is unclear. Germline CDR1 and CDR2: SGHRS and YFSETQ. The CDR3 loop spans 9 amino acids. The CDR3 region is CAGDNERFF. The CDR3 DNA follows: TGCGCCGGCGACAATGAGCGGTTCTTC.

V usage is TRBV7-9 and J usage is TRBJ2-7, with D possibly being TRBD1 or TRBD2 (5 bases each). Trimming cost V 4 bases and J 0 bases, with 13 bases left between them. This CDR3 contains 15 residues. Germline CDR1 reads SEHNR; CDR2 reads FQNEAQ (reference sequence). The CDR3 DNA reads TGTGCCAGCAGCTCAGTGAGAGGGGTCTCCTACGAGCAGTACTTC. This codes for CASSSVRGVSYEQYF.